This T cell receptor (beta chain) stems from a study of shared clonotypes between healthy human individuals. Study-level information: For every donor, three CD4 naive, three CD4 memory, two CD8 naive and one CD8 memory plates were used.

The data were produced by immunoSEQ multiplex PCR, yet TCRdb's version contains in-frame clones alone and is incomplete. The sample records about 2.3 million clones, under 95% being singletons. As to this clone: Its specificity is unknown.

Study-wide results and caveats: Clonotypes shared by all four donors outscored non-shared clonotypes in generation probability.

Germline lookup yields CDR1 MDHEN and CDR2 SYDVKM. The ends lost 5 bases at V and 4 bases at J; junction bases unmatched: 6. The CDR3 length is 15 residues. Adult donors, all healthy and HIV-negative, had no recent acute infections or vaccinations. The receptor was isolated from a young man in good health. Some clones in this sample may be carry-over from other donors' samples. V is TRBV28 and J is TRBJ2-1; 9 bases align to TRBD1. Source material: naive CD4+ T cells from PBMCs. Described subset: CD45RA+ positively selected. Written as DNA, the CDR3 is TGTGCCAGCAGTGTACCCGGGACAGGGTACAATGAGCAGTTCTTC. Translating gives CASSVPGTGYNEQFF.